Shown below are 10 T cell receptor beta chains from a single sample sequenced in a study of somatic mutations in cytotoxic T cells in rheumatoid arthritis. Sequenced by immunoSEQ multiplex PCR; TCRdb stores in-frame clones only, minus some. The data show 13,000 to 15,000 clones, less than 80% seen once. Specimen: CD8+ T cells sorted from blood. Receptor source: an adult with rheumatoid arthritis.

The rearrangement joins TRBV9 to TRBJ2-5; the match to TRBD2 covers 9 bases. V lost 0 bases to trimming and J lost 5 bases; unmatched junction nucleotides: 5. The CDR3 is 15 amino acids. Germline loops: CDR1 SGDLS, CDR2 YYNGEE. As DNA, the CDR3 is TGTGCCAGCAGCGTAGAAGCGGGGGGAGGGGAGACCCAGTACTTC. Translated: CASSVEAGGGETQYF.

The V and J genes are TRBV15 and TRBJ1-5; D not resolved. V was cut by 0 bases and J by 4 bases, with 13 bases left in between. Germline V gives CDR1 LNHNV, CDR2 YYDKDF (reference sequence). CDR3 length: 16 residues. CDR3 coding DNA: TGTGCCACCAGCAGAGATAGTGTGGAGGGAAATCAGCCCCAGCATTTT. Translated: CATSRDSVEGNQPQHF.

The genes are TRBV13 and TRBJ2-1, with 7 positions matching TRBD2. Looked up from germline, CDR1 is PRHDT and CDR2 is FYEKMQ (reference sequence). This CDR3 spans 15 amino acids. Trimming cost V 8 bases and J 4 bases; bases outside gene matches: 11. The CDR3: CASGGERGDYNEQFF. The DNA of the CDR3 is TGTGCCAGCGGCGGGGAGCGGGGTGATTACAATGAGCAGTTCTTC.

The rearrangement joins TRBV6-5 to TRBJ1-2; D not resolved. The CDR3 contains 16 residues. Germline lookup yields CDR1 MNHEY and CDR2 SVGAGI. V was cut by 0 bases and J by 4 bases, with 15 bases left in between. The CDR3 loop reads CASSYSSRDSPYGYTF. CDR3 nucleotide sequence: TGTGCCAGCAGTTACTCGAGCCGAGACTCCCCCTATGGCTACACCTTC.

The rearrangement joins TRBV4-1 to TRBJ2-3; the D is unclear. Germline V lookup: CDR1 MGHRA, CDR2 YSYEKL. V gave up 0 bases and J gave up 1 base, with 11 bases separating them. This CDR3 spans 16 amino acids. CDR3 nucleotides: TGCGCCAGCAGCCAAGAAGTTAGCCGGGGCACAGATACGCAGTATTTT. Translating it yields CASSQEVSRGTDTQYF.

CDR3 residues: CAISDPPLGGQETQYF. The CDR3 coding sequence is TGTGCCATCAGTGACCCTCCCCTGGGGGGGCAAGAGACCCAGTACTTC. V gene TRBV10-3 combines with J gene TRBJ2-5; 7 positions agree with TRBD2. J lost 2 bases, V lost 3 bases, and 9 bases had no gene match. Germline values: CDR1 ENHRY, CDR2 SYGVKD. The CDR3 consists of 16 residues.

J is TRBJ2-3 and V is TRBV9; D might be TRBD1 (5 bases). The V end was cut by 1 base, the J end by 1 base, with 13 bases between. Looked up from germline, CDR1 is SGDLS and CDR2 is YYNGEE. The CDR3 totals 16 residues. CDR3 nucleotide sequence: TGTGCCAGCAGCGTACCCTCGAAAGGGGGCACAGATACGCAGTATTTT. Translation: CASSVPSKGGTDTQYF. The entire variable domain, with the rest obtained from reference TRBV9 and TRBJ2-3, is as follows: DSGVTQTPKHLITATGQRVTLRCSPRSGDLSVYWYQQSLDQGLQFLIQYYNGEERAKGNILERFSAQQFPDLHSELNLSSLELGDSALYFCASSVPSKGGTDTQYFGPGTRLTVL.

The chain has TRBV7-9 and TRBJ2-3, with D unresolved. Germline CDR1 SEHNR, CDR2 FQNEAQ (reference sequence). The CDR3 loop spans 13 amino acids. Trimming removed 0 bases from V and 2 bases from J, with 3 bases in between. The CDR3 spells CASSLALTDTQYF. The DNA for the CDR3 is TGTGCCAGCAGCTTAGCGCTCACAGATACGCAGTATTTT.

The chain has TRBV4-2 and TRBJ2-6, with TRBD2 as a possible D gene (6 bases). The V gene's germline CDR1 is LGHNA and CDR2 YNFKEQ. V was shortened by 6 bases and J by 0 bases, with 12 bases between the two germline ends. The CDR3 is 16 amino acids. The DNA for the CDR3 is TGTGCCAGCAGTAAGGAGGGTTCCTCTGGGGCCAACGTCCTGACTTTC. Amino acids: CASSKEGSSGANVLTF.

The gene calls are TRBV6-1 and TRBJ2-7; no definite D call. The V end was cut by 2 bases, the J end by 6 bases, with 5 bases between. The CDR3 totals 11 residues. CDR1 is MNHNS, CDR2 SASEGT, per germline. The CDR3 sequence is CASSEFSEQYF. The CDR3 nucleotides read TGTGCCAGCAGTGAATTCTCCGAGCAGTACTTC.